The clone carrying this T cell receptor (beta chain) was seen more than once but under ten times. This sample is part of a study of patients and donors after allogeneic stem cell transplantation. One entry per CDR3 protein results from TCRdb running MiXCR on the RT-PCR reads. The data contain roughly 880,000 distinct CDR3 sequences, more than 15% of them singletons. Trimming at V came to 3 bases and at J to 3 bases, leaving 7 bases not matched to a gene. From germline, CDR1 is MDHEN and CDR2 SYDVKM. The CDR3 is 15 amino acids. The rearrangement links TRBV28 to TRBJ2-7, with 8 bases identical to TRBD2. Sequenced input: blood, either unsorted or a sorted T cell fraction (not recorded which). This sequence originates from a human donor who was either an allogeneic HSCT recipient or a stem cell or donor lymphocyte infusion donor (not recorded which). It is not recorded whose cells these are; they may come from a transplant donor. CDR3 sequence reads: CASSFSSGSYYEQYF. The CDR3 DNA sequence: TGTGCCAGCAGTTTTTCGAGCGGGAGCTACTACGAGCAGTACTTC.